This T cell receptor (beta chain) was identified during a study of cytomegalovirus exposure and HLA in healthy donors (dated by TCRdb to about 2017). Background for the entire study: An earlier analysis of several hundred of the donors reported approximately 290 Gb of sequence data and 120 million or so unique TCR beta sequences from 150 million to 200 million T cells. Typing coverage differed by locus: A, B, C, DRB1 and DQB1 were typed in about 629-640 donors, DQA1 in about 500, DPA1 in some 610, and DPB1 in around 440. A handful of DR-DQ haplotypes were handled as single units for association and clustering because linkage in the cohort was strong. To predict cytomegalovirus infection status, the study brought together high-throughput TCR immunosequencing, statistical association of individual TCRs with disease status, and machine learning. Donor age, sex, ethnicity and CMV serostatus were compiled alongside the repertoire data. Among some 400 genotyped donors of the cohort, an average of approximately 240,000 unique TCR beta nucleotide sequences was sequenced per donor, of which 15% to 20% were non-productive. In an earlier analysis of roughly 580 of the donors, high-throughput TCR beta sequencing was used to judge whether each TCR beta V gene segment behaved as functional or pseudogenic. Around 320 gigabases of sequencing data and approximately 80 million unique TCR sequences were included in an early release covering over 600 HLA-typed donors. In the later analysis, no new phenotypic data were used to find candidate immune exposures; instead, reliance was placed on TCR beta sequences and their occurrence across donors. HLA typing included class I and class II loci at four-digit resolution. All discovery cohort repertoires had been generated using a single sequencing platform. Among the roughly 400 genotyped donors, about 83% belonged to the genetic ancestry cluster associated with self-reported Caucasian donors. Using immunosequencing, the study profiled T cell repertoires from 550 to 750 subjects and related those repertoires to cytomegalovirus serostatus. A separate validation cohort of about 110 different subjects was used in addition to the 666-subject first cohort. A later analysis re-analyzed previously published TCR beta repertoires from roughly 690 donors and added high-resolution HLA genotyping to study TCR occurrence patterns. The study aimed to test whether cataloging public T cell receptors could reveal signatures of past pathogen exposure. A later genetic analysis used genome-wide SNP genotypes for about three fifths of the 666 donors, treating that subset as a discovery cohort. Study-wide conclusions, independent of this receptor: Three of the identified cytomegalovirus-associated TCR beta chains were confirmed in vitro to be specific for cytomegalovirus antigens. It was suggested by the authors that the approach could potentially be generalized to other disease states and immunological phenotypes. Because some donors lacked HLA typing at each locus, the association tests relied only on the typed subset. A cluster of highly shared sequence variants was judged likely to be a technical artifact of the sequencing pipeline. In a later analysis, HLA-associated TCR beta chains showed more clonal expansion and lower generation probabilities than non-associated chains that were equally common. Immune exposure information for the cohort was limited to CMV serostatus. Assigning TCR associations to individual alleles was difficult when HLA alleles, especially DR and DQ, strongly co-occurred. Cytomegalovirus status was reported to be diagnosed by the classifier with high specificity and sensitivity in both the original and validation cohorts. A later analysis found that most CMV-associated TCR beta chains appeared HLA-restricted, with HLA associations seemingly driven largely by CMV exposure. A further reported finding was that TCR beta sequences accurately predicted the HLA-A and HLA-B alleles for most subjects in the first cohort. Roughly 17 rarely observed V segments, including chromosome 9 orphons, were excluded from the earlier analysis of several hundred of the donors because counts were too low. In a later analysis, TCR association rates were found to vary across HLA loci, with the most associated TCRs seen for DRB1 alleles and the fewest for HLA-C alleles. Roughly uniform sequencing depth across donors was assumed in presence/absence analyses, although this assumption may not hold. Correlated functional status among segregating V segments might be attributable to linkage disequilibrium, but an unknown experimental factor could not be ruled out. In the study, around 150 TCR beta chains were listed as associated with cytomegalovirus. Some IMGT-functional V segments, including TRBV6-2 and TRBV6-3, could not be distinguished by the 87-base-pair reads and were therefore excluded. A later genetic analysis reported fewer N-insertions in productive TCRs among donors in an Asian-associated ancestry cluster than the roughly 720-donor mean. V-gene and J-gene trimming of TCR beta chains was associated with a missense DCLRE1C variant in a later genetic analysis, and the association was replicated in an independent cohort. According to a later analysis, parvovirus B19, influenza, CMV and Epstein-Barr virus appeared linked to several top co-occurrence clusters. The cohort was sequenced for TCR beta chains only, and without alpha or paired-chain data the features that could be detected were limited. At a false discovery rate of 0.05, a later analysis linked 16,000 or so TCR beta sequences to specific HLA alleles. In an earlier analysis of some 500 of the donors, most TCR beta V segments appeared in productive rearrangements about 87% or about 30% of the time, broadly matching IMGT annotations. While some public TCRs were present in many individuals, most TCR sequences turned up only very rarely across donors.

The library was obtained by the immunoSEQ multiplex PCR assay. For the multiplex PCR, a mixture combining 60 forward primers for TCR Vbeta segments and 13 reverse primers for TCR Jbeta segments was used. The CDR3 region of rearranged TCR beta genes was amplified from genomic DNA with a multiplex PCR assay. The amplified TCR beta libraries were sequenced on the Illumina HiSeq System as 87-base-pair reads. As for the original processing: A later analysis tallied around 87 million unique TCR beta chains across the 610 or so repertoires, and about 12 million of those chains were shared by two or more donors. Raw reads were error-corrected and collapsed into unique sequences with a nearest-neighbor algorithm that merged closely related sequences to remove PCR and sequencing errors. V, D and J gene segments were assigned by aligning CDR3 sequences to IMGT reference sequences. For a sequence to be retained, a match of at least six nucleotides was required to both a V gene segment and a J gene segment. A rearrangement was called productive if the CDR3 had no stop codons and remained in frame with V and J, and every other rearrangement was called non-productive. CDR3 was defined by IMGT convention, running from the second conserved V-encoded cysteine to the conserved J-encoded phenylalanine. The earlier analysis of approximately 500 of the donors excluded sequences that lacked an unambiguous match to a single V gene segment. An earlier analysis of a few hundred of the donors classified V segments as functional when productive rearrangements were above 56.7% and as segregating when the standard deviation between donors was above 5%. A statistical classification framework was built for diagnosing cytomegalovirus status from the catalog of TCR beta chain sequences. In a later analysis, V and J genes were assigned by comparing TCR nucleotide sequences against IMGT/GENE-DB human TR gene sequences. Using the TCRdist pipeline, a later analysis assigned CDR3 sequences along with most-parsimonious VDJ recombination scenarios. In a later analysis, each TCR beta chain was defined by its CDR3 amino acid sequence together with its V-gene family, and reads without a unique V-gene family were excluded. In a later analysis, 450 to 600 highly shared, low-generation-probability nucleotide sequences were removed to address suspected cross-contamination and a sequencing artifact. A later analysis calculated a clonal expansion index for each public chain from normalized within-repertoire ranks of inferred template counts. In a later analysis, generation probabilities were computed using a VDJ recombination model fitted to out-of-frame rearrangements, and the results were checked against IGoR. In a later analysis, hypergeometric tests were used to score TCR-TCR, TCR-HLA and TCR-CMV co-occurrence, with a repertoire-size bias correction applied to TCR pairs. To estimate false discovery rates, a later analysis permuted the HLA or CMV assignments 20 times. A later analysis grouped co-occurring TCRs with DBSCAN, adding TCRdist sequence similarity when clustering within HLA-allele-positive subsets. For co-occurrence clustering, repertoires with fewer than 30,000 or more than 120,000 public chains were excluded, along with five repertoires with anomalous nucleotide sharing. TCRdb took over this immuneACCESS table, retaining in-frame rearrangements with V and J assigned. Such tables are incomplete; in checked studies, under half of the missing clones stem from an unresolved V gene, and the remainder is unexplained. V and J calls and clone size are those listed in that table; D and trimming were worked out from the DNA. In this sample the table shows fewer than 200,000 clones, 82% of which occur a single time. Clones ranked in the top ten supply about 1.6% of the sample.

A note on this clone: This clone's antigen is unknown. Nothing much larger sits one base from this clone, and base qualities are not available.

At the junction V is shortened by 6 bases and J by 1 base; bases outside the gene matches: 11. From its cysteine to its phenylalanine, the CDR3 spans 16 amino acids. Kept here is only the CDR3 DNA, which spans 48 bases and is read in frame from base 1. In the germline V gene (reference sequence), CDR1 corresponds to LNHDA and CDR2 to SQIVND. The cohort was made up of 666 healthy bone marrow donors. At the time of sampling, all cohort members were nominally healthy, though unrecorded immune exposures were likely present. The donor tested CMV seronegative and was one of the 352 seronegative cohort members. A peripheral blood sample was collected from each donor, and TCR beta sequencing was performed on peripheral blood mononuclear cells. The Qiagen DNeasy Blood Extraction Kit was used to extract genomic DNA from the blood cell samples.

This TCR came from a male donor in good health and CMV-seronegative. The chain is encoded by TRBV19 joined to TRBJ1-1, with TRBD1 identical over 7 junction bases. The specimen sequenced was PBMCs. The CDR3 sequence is CASRRTRQGPNTEAFF. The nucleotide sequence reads TGTGCCAGTAGACGGACCCGACAGGGTCCGAACACTGAAGCTTTCTTT.